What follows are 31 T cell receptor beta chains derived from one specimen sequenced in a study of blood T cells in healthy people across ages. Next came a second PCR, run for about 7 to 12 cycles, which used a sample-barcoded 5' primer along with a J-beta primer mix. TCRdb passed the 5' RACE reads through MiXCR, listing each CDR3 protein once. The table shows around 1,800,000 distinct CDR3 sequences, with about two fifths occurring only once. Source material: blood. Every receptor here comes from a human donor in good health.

For the CDR3, the DNA is TGTGCCAGCACCCCCGTGACTAGCAGGGGGGAGGAGACCCAGTACTTC. Translated, it gives CASTPVTSRGEETQYF. The rearrangement joins TRBV7-2 to TRBJ2-5; the D call may be TRBD1 or TRBD2 (7 bases each). V was clipped by 7 bases and J by 5 bases, with 23 bases between them. CDR1 and CDR2 (germline): SGHTA, FQGNSA. The CDR3 has 16 amino acids.

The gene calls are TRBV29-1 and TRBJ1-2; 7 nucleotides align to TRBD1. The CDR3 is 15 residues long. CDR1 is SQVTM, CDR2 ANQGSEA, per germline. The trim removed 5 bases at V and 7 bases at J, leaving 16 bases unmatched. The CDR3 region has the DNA TGCAGCGTTACGAAAGTGTTAACAGGGGTCTCTGGCTACACCTTC. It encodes CSVTKVLTGVSGYTF. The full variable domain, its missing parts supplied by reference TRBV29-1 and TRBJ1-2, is SAVISQKPSRDICQRGTSLTIQCQVDSQVTMMFWYRQQPGQSLTLIATANQGSEATYESGFVIDKFPISRPNLTFSTLTVSNMSPEDSSIYLCSVTKVLTGVSGYTFGSGTRLTVV.

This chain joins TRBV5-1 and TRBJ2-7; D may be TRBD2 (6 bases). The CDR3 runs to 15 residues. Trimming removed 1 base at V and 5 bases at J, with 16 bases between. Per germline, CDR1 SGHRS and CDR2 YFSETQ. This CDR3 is CASSLWGGERDEQYF. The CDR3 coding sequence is TGCGCCAGCAGCTTGTGGGGTGGGGAGCGGGACGAGCAGTACTTC.

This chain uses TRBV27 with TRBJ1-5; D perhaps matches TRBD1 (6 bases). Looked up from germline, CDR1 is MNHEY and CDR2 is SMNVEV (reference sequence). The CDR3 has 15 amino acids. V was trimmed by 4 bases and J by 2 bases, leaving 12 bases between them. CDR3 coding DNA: TGTGCCAGCAGTTCCACCCGACAGGGCAATCAGCCCCAGCATTTT. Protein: CASSSTRQGNQPQHF.

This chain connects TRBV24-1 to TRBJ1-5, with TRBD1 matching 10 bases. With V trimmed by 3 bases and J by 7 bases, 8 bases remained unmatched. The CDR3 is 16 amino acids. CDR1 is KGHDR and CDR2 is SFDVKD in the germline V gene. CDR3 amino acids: CATSDPLGDRGQPQHF. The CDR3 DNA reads TGTGCCACCAGTGATCCCCTTGGGGACAGGGGACAGCCCCAGCATTTT.

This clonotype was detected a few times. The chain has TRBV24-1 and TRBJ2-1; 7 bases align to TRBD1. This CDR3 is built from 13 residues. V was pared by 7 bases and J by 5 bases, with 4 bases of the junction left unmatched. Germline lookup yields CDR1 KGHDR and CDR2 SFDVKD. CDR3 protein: CATRGTGDNEQFF. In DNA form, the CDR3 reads TGTGCCACCAGGGGAACAGGGGACAATGAGCAGTTCTTC.

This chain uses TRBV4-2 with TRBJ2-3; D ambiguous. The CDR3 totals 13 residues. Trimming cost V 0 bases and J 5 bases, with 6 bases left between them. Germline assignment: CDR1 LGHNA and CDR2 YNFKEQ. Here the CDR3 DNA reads TGTGCCAGCAGCCAAGACACGCGAGATACGCAGTATTTT. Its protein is CASSQDTRDTQYF.

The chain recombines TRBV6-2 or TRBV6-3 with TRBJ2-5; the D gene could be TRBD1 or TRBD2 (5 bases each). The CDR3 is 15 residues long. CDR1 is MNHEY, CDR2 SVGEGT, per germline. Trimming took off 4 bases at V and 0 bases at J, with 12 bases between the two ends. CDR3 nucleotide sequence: TGTGCCAGCAGTTCTGAGGGGCTGTACCAAGAGACCCAGTACTTC. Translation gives CASSSEGLYQETQYF.

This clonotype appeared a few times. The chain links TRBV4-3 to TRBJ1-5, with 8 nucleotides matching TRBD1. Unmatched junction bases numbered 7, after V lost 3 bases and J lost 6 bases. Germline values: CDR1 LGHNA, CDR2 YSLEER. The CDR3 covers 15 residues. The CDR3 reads CASSQDRVGGQPQHF. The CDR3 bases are TGCGCCAGCAGCCAGGACAGGGTCGGAGGTCAGCCCCAGCATTTT.

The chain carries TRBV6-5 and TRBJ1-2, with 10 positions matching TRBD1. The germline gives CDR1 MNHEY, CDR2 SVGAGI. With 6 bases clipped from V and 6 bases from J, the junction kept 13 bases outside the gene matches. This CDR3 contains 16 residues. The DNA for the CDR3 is TGTGCCAGCAGCTTAACCTCAGGACAGGGGGTTGATGGCTACACCTTC. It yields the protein CASSLTSGQGVDGYTF.

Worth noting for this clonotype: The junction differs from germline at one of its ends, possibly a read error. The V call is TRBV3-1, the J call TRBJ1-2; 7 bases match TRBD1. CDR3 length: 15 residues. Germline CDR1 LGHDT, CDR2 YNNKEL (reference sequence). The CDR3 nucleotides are TGTGCCGGCAGCCAAGACCCGGACAGGATCTATGGCTACACCTTC. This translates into CAGSQDPDRIYGYTF.

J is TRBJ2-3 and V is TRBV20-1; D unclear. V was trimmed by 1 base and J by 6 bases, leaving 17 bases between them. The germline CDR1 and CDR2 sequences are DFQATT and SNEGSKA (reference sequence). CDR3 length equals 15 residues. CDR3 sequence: CSARGVALRPDTQYF. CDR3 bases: TGCAGTGCTAGAGGGGTAGCTTTAAGGCCCGATACGCAGTATTTT.

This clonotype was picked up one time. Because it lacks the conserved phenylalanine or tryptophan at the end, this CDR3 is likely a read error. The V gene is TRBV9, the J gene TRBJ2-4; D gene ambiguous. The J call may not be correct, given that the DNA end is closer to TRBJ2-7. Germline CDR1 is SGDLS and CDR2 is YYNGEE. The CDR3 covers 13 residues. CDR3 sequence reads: CASSVNPSVEQYL. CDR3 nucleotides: TGTGCCAGCAGCGTAAACCCCTCCGTCGAGCAGTACTTA.

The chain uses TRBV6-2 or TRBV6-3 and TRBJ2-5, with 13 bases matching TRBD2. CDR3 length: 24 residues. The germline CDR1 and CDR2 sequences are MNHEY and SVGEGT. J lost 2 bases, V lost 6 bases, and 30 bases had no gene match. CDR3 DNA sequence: TGTGCCAGCAGCCCCCCGTTACAGGGGGCGAGACTACTAGCGGGGGGGCCGTGGCAAGAGACCCAGTACTTC. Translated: CASSPPLQGARLLAGGPWQETQYF.

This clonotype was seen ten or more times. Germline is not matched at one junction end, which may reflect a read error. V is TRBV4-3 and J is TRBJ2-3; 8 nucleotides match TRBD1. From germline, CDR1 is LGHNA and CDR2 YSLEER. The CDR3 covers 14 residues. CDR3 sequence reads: CASSQAGGADTQYF. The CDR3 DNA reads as TGTGCCAGCAGCCAAGCAGGGGGCGCAGATACGCAGTATTTT.

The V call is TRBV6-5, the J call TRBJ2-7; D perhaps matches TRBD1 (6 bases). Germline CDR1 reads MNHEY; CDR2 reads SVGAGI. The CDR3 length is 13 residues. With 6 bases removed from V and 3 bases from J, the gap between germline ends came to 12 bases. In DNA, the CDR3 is TGTGCCAGCAGATTAGGACAGTACTACGAGCAGTACTTC. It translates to CASRLGQYYEQYF.

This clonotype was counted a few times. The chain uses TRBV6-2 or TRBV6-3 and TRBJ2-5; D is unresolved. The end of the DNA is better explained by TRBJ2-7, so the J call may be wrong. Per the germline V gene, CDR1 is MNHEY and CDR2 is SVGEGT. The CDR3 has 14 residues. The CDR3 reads CASRVSLSTGEQYF. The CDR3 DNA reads TGTGCCAGCAGGGTGAGCTTATCTACGGGCGAGCAGTACTTC.

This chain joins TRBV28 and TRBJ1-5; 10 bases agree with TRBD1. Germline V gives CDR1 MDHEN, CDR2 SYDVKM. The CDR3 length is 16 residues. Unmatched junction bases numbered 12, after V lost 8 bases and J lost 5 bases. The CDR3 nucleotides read TGTGCCAGCGGGACAGGGGCCACAGGGCTCCATCAGCCCCAGCATTTT. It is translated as CASGTGATGLHQPQHF.

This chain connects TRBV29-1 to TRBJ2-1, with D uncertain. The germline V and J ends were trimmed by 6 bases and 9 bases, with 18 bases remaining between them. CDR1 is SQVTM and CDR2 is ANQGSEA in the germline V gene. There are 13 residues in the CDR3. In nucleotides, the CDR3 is TGCAGCGTCGAAATCGCCGGGCGCGCTGAGCAGTTCTTC. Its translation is CSVEIAGRAEQFF.

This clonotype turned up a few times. The CDR3 reads CASSWERGVTEAFF. For the CDR3, the DNA is TGTGCCAGCAGTTGGGAGAGGGGGGTGACTGAAGCTTTCTTT. The V call is TRBV12-3 or TRBV12-4, the J call TRBJ1-1; tentatively, D is TRBD1 (6 bases). The CDR3 consists of 14 residues. V was shortened by 4 bases and J by 5 bases, with 14 bases between the two germline ends.

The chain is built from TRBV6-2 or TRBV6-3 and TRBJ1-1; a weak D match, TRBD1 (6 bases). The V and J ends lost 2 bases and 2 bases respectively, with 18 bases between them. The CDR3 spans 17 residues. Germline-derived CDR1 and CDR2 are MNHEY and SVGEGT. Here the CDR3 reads CASSYELGGYPNTEAFF. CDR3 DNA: TGTGCCAGCAGTTACGAGTTGGGGGGCTATCCAAACACTGAAGCTTTCTTT.

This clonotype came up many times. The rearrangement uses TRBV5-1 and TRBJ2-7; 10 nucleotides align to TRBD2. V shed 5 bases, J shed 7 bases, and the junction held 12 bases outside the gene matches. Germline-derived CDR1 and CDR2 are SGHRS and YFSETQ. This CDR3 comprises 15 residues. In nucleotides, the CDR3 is TGCGCCAGCAGACCGACTCTAGCGGGGGTTGAGGAGCAGTACTTC. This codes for CASRPTLAGVEEQYF.

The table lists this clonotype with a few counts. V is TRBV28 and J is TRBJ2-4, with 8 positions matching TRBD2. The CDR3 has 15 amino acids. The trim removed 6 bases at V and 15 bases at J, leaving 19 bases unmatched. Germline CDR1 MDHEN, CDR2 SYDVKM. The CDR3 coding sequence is TGTGCCAGCAGCCCAACGGGGGGGATTCGTTTAGTAAGGTACTTC. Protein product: CASSPTGGIRLVRYF.

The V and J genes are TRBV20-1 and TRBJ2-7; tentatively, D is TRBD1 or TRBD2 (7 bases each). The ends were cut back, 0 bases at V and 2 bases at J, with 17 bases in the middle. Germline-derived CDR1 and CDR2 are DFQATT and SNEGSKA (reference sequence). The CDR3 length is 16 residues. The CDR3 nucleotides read TGCAGTGCTAGAGATCCCAGCGGGGACAGTCCCTACGAGCAGTACTTC. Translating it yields CSARDPSGDSPYEQYF.

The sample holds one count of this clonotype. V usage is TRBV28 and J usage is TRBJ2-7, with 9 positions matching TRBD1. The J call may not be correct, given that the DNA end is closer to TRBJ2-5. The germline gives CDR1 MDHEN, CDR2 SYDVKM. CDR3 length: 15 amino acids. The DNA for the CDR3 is TGTGCCAGCAGTCTGAAGGACAGGGGTTGGAAGACCCAGTACTTC. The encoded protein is CASSLKDRGWKTQYF.

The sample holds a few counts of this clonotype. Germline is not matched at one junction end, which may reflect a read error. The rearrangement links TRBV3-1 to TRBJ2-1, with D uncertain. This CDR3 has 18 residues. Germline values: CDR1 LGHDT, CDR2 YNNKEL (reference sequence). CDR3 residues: CASSQDLYGGVSYNGQFF. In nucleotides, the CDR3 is TGTGCCAGCAGCCAAGATTTATATGGCGGTGTCTCCTACAATGGGCAGTTCTTC.

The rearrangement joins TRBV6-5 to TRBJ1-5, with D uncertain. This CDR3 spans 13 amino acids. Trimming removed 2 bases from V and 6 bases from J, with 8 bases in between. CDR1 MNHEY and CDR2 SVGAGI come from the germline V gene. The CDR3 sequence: CASSYSWGQPQHF. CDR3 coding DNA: TGTGCCAGCAGTTACAGTTGGGGTCAGCCCCAGCATTTT.

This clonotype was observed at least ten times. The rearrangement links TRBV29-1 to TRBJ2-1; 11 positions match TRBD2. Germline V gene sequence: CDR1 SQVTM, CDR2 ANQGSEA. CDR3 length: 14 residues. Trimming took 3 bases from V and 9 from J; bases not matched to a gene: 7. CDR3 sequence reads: CSVDIAGGSGEQFF. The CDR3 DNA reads TGCAGCGTTGATATAGCGGGGGGGTCCGGTGAGCAGTTCTTC.

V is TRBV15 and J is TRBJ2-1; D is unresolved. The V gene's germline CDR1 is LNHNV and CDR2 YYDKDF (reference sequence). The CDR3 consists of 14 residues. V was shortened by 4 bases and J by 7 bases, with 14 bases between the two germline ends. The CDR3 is CATSKRALENEQFF. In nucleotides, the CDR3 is TGTGCCACCAGCAAACGCGCGCTAGAGAATGAGCAGTTCTTC.

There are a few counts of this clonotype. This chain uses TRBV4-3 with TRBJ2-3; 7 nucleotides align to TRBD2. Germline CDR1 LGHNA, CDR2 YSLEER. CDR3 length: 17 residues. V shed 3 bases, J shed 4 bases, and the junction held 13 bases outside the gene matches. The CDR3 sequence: CASSHGLGGGEADTQYF. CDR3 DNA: TGCGCCAGCAGCCATGGGTTGGGCGGGGGAGAGGCAGATACGCAGTATTTT.

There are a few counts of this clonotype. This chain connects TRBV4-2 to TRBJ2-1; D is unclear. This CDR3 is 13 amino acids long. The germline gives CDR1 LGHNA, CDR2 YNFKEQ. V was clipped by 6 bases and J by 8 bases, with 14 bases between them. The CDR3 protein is CASSPRASDEQFF. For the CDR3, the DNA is TGTGCCAGCAGTCCAAGGGCATCCGATGAGCAGTTCTTC.